This passage covers 18 T cell receptor beta chains from one sample sequenced in a study of read filtering for tumor transcriptome and immune sequencing. From roughly 390 ng of RNA, a library with molecular barcoded alpha/delta and beta/gamma adaptors was made. TCRdb analysed the reads with MiXCR anew, one entry per CDR3 protein. Of fewer than 150,000 distinct CDR3 sequences listed, about an eighth are singletons. The sample comprised a population of CD138-negative cells sorted from bone marrow. The receptors here all came from a donor aged 40 or over with multiple myeloma.

Worth noting for this clonotype: A read error may explain this, as a much larger clone is one base away. This chain connects TRBV20-1 to TRBJ2-2, with TRBD2 identical over 9 bases. This CDR3 contains 15 residues. The junction had 5 bases not matched to a gene; V was cut back by 2 bases and J by 4 bases. Germline V gene sequence: CDR1 DFQATT, CDR2 SNEGSKA (reference sequence). CDR3 residues: CSARRLAGPTGELFF. As DNA, the CDR3 is TGCAGTGCTAGACGGCTAGCGGGGCCCACCGGGGAGCTGTTTTTT.

This clonotype was recorded at least ten times. This sequence joins TRBV7-9 and TRBJ1-1; 7 bases are shared with TRBD1. There are 13 residues in the CDR3. J gave up 4 bases and V 10 bases, and 9 bases lay outside the gene matches. Germline V gene data show CDR1 as SEHNR and CDR2 as FQNEAQ (reference sequence). CDR3 coding DNA: TGTGCCATCCCCAGGGGGAAGAGCACTGAAGCTTTCTTT. Translated: CAIPRGKSTEAFF.

This clonotype has at least ten counts. V is TRBV5-1 and J is TRBJ1-2; possibly TRBD1 for D (5 bases). Germline loops: CDR1 SGHRS, CDR2 YFSETQ. There are 14 residues in the CDR3. Trimming left V 4 bases short and J 6 bases short, with 16 bases between. The CDR3 nucleotides read TGCGCCAGCAGCATCCAGGACAATCACGATGGCTACACCTTC. Translated: CASSIQDNHDGYTF. The full variable domain, its missing parts supplied by reference TRBV5-1 and TRBJ1-2, is KAGVTQTPRYLIKTRGQQVTLSCSPISGHRSVSWYQQTPGQGLQFLFEYFSETQRNKGNFPGRFSGRQFSNSRSEMNVSTLELGDSALYLCASSIQDNHDGYTFGSGTRLTVV.

In regard to this clonotype: Given a much more abundant clone one base away, this may be a read error. The limits of the CDR3 on the DNA are not certain, so only TCRdb's listed CDR3 is given. The chain is built from TRBV29-1 and TRBJ2-4; no check of the table's D call, TRBD1, against the DNA was made. Ends included, the CDR3 has 13 residues. Germline V gene sequence: CDR1 SQVTM, CDR2 ANQGSEA. The CDR3 region is CSVGPGTKNIQCF.

Points on this clonotype: A read error is possible here, since a much larger clone lies one base away. Lacking the conserved final phenylalanine or tryptophan, this CDR3 likely reflects a read error. The chain recombines TRBV11-2 with TRBJ2-7; 10 positions agree with TRBD1. The V and J ends lost 5 bases and 4 bases, in that order; junction bases with no gene match: 8. Germline CDR1 and CDR2: SGHAT and FQNNGV. CDR3 length equals 15 residues. CDR3 sequence: CASSPRDRGGYEQYS. In nucleotides, the CDR3 is TGTGCCAGCAGCCCCCGGGACAGGGGAGGGTACGAGCAGTACTCC.

There are many counts of this clonotype. This rearrangement joins TRBV10-3 to TRBJ2-5; D possibly uses TRBD1 or TRBD2 (5 bases each). This CDR3 region has 12 residues. CDR1 and CDR2 from the germline V gene are ENHRY and SYGVKD. Trimming stripped 8 bases from V and 4 bases from J, with 11 bases between. Here the CDR3 reads CAILGPRETQYF. The CDR3 DNA reads as TGTGCCATCTTGGGACCGCGAGAGACCCAGTACTTC.

This clonotype was counted many times. This chain joins TRBV29-1 and TRBJ1-1, with 8 bases fitting TRBD1. With V trimmed by 6 bases and J by 4 bases, 1 base remained unmatched. The CDR3 has 11 amino acids. Per germline, CDR1 SQVTM and CDR2 ANQGSEA. As DNA, the CDR3 is TGCAGCGTCACAGGGGGCACTGAAGCTTTCTTT. Its protein is CSVTGGTEAFF.

This clonotype came up once. This likely came from a read error, as a far larger clone is one base away. The chain has TRBV6-2 or TRBV6-3 and TRBJ2-7, with TRBD1 matching 7 bases. Trimming took 5 bases from V and 2 from J; bases not matched to a gene: 3. The germline V gene has CDR1 MNHEY and CDR2 SVGEGT. This CDR3 region has 13 residues. CDR3 residues: CASSKGQTYEQYF. CDR3 in DNA: TGTGCCAGCAGTAAGGGACAGACCTACGAGCAGTACTTC.

This clonotype was observed a few times. This may stem from a read error, because a much larger clone lies one nucleotide away. The chain recombines TRBV3-1 with TRBJ1-1, with D possibly TRBD1 on 5 matching bases. The CDR3 runs 15 residues. Looked up from germline, CDR1 is LGHDT and CDR2 is YNNKEL (reference sequence). The CDR3 bases are TGTGCCAGCAACCAAGGGTTTGGGGGGAGCACTGGAGCTTTCTTT. Its protein product is CASNQGFGGSTGAFF.

About this clonotype itself: This clone may be a read error of a much larger clone one base away. The rearrangement joins TRBV2 to TRBJ1-1, with D possibly TRBD1 on 5 matching bases. The CDR3 is 12 residues long. From germline, CDR1 is SNHLY and CDR2 FYNNEI. Here the CDR3 DNA reads TGTGCCAGCGGTGAAGACAGAGCTGAAGCTTTCTTT. Translation gives CASGEDRAEAFF.

Of note for this clonotype: The junction does not match germline at one end; this may be a read error. The V gene is TRBV6-5, the J gene TRBJ1-4, with D unresolved. The CDR3 sequence is 15 residues long. Per germline, CDR1 MNHEY and CDR2 SVGAGI. The CDR3 DNA follows: TGTGCCAGCAGTTGCGGGTCACCAACTAATGAAGAACTGTTCTTT. Its protein product is CASSCGSPTNEELFF.

This clonotype has a handful of counts. The germline gene is not matched at one end of the junction; a read error may be the cause. The chain is built from TRBV3-1 and TRBJ1-1, with TRBD1 matching over 9 bases. The CDR3 loop spans 14 amino acids. CDR1 is LGHDT and CDR2 is YNNKEL in the germline V gene (reference sequence). This chain's CDR3 is CASSPGQGLKKTFF. CDR3 in DNA: TGTGCTAGCAGCCCCGGACAGGGGTTAAAGAAAACTTTCTTT.

This clonotype was seen a handful of times. The chain couples TRBV7-9 to TRBJ2-7, with 13 bases aligning to TRBD2. This CDR3 is built from 16 residues. The ends lost 4 bases at V and 2 bases at J; junction bases unmatched: 5. Germline V gene sequence: CDR1 SEHNR, CDR2 FQNEAQ (reference sequence). CDR3 sequence: CASSSGLAGSPYEQYF. The CDR3 region has the DNA TGTGCCAGCAGCTCGGGACTAGCGGGAAGTCCCTACGAGCAGTACTTC. The full variable domain, completed using reference TRBV7-9 and TRBJ2-7, is DTGVSQNPRHKITKRGQNVTFRCDPISEHNRLYWYRQTLGQGPEFLTYFQNEAQLEKSRLLSDRFSAERPKGSFSTLEIQRTEQGDSAMYLCASSSGLAGSPYEQYFGPGTRLTVT.

This clonotype was found many times. The genes are TRBV18 and TRBJ2-1; D is unclear. The length of the CDR3 is 13 residues. V shed 5 bases and J shed 5 bases, with 10 bases lying between them. Germline CDR1 KGHSH, CDR2 LQKENI. For the CDR3, the DNA is TGTGCCAGCTCATCCTGGGAAGACAATGAGCAGTTCTTC. Translation gives CASSSWEDNEQFF.

The V and J genes are TRBV23-1 and TRBJ1-5, with a tentative D call TRBD1 (5 bases). TRBV23-1 is an ORF, and what it does is uncertain. V shed 4 bases and J shed 2 bases, with 24 bases lying between them. CDR3 length equals 19 residues. CDR3 DNA sequence: TGCGCCAGCAGTCTCGTACGGGACGACACCAACGGGGGCAATCAGCCCCAGCATTTT. Its translation is CASSLVRDDTNGGNQPQHF.

This clonotype was counted ten times or more. The rearrangement joins TRBV12-3 or TRBV12-4 to TRBJ2-5; 7 bases align to TRBD2. The length of the CDR3 is 13 residues. Losses at the gene ends were 2 bases for V and 3 bases for J; bases not matched to a gene: 0. The DNA of the CDR3 is TGTGCCAGCAGTTTAAGCGGGAAAGAGACCCAGTACTTC. Translation: CASSLSGKETQYF.

This clonotype was detected ten times or more. This chain links TRBV11-2 with TRBJ2-3; D is undetermined. The CDR3 length is 14 residues. Per germline, CDR1 SGHAT and CDR2 FQNNGV. V was trimmed by 1 base and J by 2 bases, leaving 7 bases between them. The chain's CDR3 is CASSLALVTDTQYF. DNA of the CDR3: TGTGCCAGCAGCTTAGCACTGGTCACAGATACGCAGTATTTT.

On this clonotype itself: A read error is possible here, since a much larger clone lies one base away. The chain carries TRBV4-1 and TRBJ1-3; D is ambiguous. Germline lookup yields CDR1 MGHRA and CDR2 YSYEKL. The CDR3 has 13 amino acids. As DNA, the CDR3 is TGCGCCGGCAGCACGACCCGTGGAAACACCATATATTTT. Protein sequence: CAGSTTRGNTIYF.